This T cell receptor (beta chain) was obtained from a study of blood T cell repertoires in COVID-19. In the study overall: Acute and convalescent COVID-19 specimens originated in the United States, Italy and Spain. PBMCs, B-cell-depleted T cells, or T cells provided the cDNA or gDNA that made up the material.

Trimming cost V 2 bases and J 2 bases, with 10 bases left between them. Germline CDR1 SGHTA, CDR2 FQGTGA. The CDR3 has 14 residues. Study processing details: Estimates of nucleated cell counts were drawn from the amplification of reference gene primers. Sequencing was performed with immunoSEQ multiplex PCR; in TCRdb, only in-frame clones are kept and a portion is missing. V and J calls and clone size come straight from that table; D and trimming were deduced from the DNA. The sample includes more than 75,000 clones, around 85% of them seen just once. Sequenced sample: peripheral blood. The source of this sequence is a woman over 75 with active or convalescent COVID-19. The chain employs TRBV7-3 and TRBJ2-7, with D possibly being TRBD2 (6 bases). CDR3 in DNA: TGTGCCAGCAGCTTACATGGAGGGCCCTACGAGCAGTACTTC. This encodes CASSLHGGPYEQYF. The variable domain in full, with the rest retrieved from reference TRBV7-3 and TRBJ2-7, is GAGVSQTPSNKVTEKGKYVELRCDPISGHTALYWYRQSLGQGPEFLIYFQGTGAADDSGLPNDRFFAVRPEGSVSTLKIQRTERGDSAVYLCASSLHGGPYEQYFGPGTRLTVT.